This is a list of T cell receptor beta chains from one sample in a study of vaccination effects on CD4 cells after COVID-19. Antigen specificity for these receptors is unknown. Assay: immunoSEQ multiplex PCR; the TCRdb copy retains only in-frame clones and omits some. Among 70,000 to 95,000 clones listed, roughly four fifths were seen once. Specimen: CD4+ T cells from PBMCs cultured with HCoV-229E spike peptides, collected before COVID-19 vaccination. The source is a human donor who received a COVID-19 vaccine. The CDR3 runs from the conserved cysteine through the conserved F or W. The D gene is left open where the match is weak. Not all rows give a size; the values are once, few, many and, for expanded clones, a class.

D: -; J: TRBJ2-3; V: TRBV7-2; size: -; DNA: TGTGCCAGCAGCTTCGCAGTGAGCACAGATACGCAGTATTTT; CDR3: CASSFAVSTDTQYF
D: -; J: TRBJ2-5; V: TRBV9; size: -; DNA: TGTGCCAGCAGCGTAACTAGCACCAGTGAGACCCAGTACTTC; CDR3: CASSVTSTSETQYF
D: -; J: TRBJ1-1; V: TRBV3-1/TRBV3-2; size: once; DNA: TGTGCCAGCAGCTCCCGCAGGGTGCGAACTGAAGCTTTCTTT; CDR3: CASSSRRVRTEAFF
D: -; J: TRBJ2-2; V: TRBV5-1; size: -; DNA: TGCGCCAGCAGCTTGGTTGACAGGAACACCGGGGAGCTGTTTTTT; CDR3: CASSLVDRNTGELFF
D: -; J: TRBJ1-6; V: TRBV6-2/TRBV6-3; size: -; DNA: TGTGCCAGCAGCCACGGGGTTGTAGGAGCACCCCTCCACTTT; CDR3: CASSHGVVGAPLHF
D: -; J: TRBJ1-3; V: TRBV5-1; size: few; DNA: TGCGCCAGCAGTTTCAGTGTCCCTGGAAACACCATATATTTT; CDR3: CASSFSVPGNTIYF
D: -; J: TRBJ1-2; V: TRBV12-5; size: few; DNA: TGTGCTAGTGCCCCATCGGGGCGTTTAAGTGGCTACACCTTC; CDR3: CASAPSGRLSGYTF
D: -; J: TRBJ2-5; V: TRBV7-7; size: -; DNA: TGTGCCAGCAGCGACTCCTCAATTTGGGGGGAGACCCAGTACTTC; CDR3: CASSDSSIWGETQYF
D: -; J: TRBJ1-2; V: TRBV28; size: -; DNA: TGTGCCAGCAGGTCGCTAGAGAACTACACCTTC; CDR3: CASRSLENYTF
D: -; J: TRBJ1-1; V: TRBV7-2; size: few; DNA: TGTGCCAGCAGCTTAGCGTCTCCAACACCCACTGAAGCTTTCTTT; CDR3: CASSLASPTPTEAFF